The 23 T cell receptor beta chains below all came from one sample that was sequenced in a study of T-cell memory formation after mild COVID-19. In TCRdb, the 5' RACE reads were re-called with MiXCR into one record per CDR3 protein. The data show approximately 180,000 distinct CDR3 sequences, around 16% seen once. The sequenced sample consisted of PBMCs or a T cell subset sorted from them (not recorded which). Receptors originate from an adult woman who had mild COVID-19 (a few samples of this study predate the infection). Cell type and time point are not known.

The chain employs TRBV7-9 and TRBJ2-5, with a possible D match to TRBD2 (5 bases). Trimming took off 4 bases at V and 0 bases at J, with 15 bases between the two ends. The CDR3 contains 16 residues. The germline V gene encodes CDR1 SEHNR and CDR2 FQNEAQ (reference sequence). In DNA, the CDR3 is TGTGCCAGCAGCTCCTCGTTTACTAGGTACCAAGAGACCCAGTACTTC. This translates into CASSSSFTRYQETQYF. The full variable domain, completed using reference TRBV7-9 and TRBJ2-5, is DTGVSQNPRHKITKRGQNVTFRCDPISEHNRLYWYRQTLGQGPEFLTYFQNEAQLEKSRLLSDRFSAERPKGSFSTLEIQRTEQGDSAMYLCASSSSFTRYQETQYFGPGTRLLVL.

Ten or more counts support this clonotype. This chain joins TRBV6-6 and TRBJ2-2, with 7 bases lining up with TRBD1. The CDR3 spans 16 residues. Looked up from germline, CDR1 is MNHNY and CDR2 is SVGAGI (reference sequence). V dropped 5 bases and J dropped 1; count of bases not matched to a gene: 7. The CDR3 is CASSAGQEMNTGELFF. The CDR3 region has the DNA TGTGCCAGCAGTGCTGGACAGGAGATGAACACCGGGGAGCTGTTTTTT.

V and J are TRBV27 and TRBJ2-3; D might be TRBD2 (5 bases). V was cut by 2 bases and J by 2 bases, with 17 bases left in between. Germline assignment: CDR1 MNHEY and CDR2 SMNVEV (reference sequence). This CDR3 spans 17 amino acids. CDR3 protein: CASSLLTAGLPTDTQYF. CDR3 in DNA: TGTGCCAGCAGTTTACTCACTGCGGGCCTCCCCACAGATACGCAGTATTTT.

The chain recombines TRBV5-6 with TRBJ1-6, with D unclear. The CDR3 is 14 amino acids. Germline V gives CDR1 SGHDT, CDR2 YYEEEE. Between the trimmed V and J ends, which lost 4 bases and 7 bases, there was a span of 12 bases. CDR3 sequence: CASSRVDWNSPLHF. In nucleotides, the CDR3 is TGTGCCAGCAGCCGGGTAGATTGGAATTCACCCCTCCACTTT.

There are a few counts of this clonotype. The chain combines TRBV24-1 with TRBJ2-3; perhaps TRBD2 as D (5 bases). This CDR3 contains 19 residues. CDR1 and CDR2 (germline): KGHDR, SFDVKD. The V end was cut by 4 bases, the J end by 0 bases, with 22 bases between. The CDR3 loop reads CATSDPWGSSRESTDTQYF. The CDR3 coding sequence is TGTGCCACCAGTGACCCTTGGGGTTCTAGCCGCGAAAGCACAGATACGCAGTATTTT.

This chain links TRBV7-2 with TRBJ2-5; D ambiguous. The CDR3 has 14 amino acids. Germline-derived CDR1 and CDR2 are SGHTA and FQGNSA. Trimming pared 0 bases from V and 2 bases from J, leaving 7 bases between. CDR3 nucleotide sequence: TGTGCCAGCAGCTTAGCGCTCAGACAAGAGACCCAGTACTTC. The encoded protein is CASSLALRQETQYF.

The genes are TRBV4-1 and TRBJ2-1, with 9 bases fitting TRBD2. The CDR3 sequence is 17 residues long. CDR1 is MGHRA, CDR2 YSYEKL, per germline. The J segment lost 2 bases and the V segment lost 4 bases, leaving 9 bases of the junction unmatched. As DNA, the CDR3 is TGCGCCAGCAGCCCGAGGACTAGCGCCAATACCTACAATGAGCAGTTCTTC. Amino acid sequence: CASSPRTSANTYNEQFF.

This clonotype was picked up a small number of times. The chain links TRBV20-1 to TRBJ2-5; TRBD2 aligns across 13 bases. The CDR3 contains 15 residues. J gave up 5 bases and V 4 bases, and 7 bases lay outside the gene matches. Germline-derived CDR1 and CDR2 are DFQATT and SNEGSKA (reference sequence). The CDR3 spells CSATGLAGASETQYF. CDR3 bases: TGCAGTGCTACAGGACTAGCGGGAGCCTCGGAGACCCAGTACTTC.

The rearrangement uses TRBV12-3 or TRBV12-4 and TRBJ2-1, with 7 bases fitting TRBD2. This CDR3 comprises 13 residues. The J segment lost 3 bases and the V segment lost 8 bases, leaving 4 bases of the junction unmatched. The chain's CDR3 is CASGAGYYNEQFF. The CDR3 DNA sequence: TGTGCCAGCGGAGCGGGGTACTACAATGAGCAGTTCTTC.

The gene calls are TRBV12-3 or TRBV12-4 and TRBJ2-7; D unresolved. The CDR3 loop spans 13 amino acids. Trimming took off 0 bases at V and 4 bases at J, with 7 bases between the two ends. The CDR3 DNA is TGTGCCAGCAGTTTAGCGCTGGGGTACGAGCAGTACTTC. Translating gives CASSLALGYEQYF.

The V gene is TRBV2, the J gene TRBJ1-2; the D gene is possibly TRBD1 (6 bases). The CDR3 is 12 residues long. Germline V CDR1 and CDR2: SNHLY, FYNNEI. Deletions cut 9 bases from V and 2 bases from J, with 10 bases between. Here the CDR3 DNA reads TGTGCCAGTGACAGGAAAAACTATGGCTACACCTTC. It specifies CASDRKNYGYTF.

This CDR3 reads CASSPSGTRNTGELFF. CDR3 in DNA: TGCGCCAGCAGCCCATCTGGGACAAGGAACACCGGGGAGCTGTTTTTT. This chain connects TRBV5-1 to TRBJ2-2; possible D gene TRBD1, 6 bases. V shed 4 bases and J shed 1 base, with 14 bases lying between them. The CDR3 length is 16 residues. The V gene's germline CDR1 is SGHRS and CDR2 YFSETQ. The variable domain in full, with the rest retrieved from reference TRBV5-1 and TRBJ2-2, is KAGVTQTPRYLIKTRGQQVTLSCSPISGHRSVSWYQQTPGQGLQFLFEYFSETQRNKGNFPGRFSGRQFSNSRSEMNVSTLELGDSALYLCASSPSGTRNTGELFFGEGSRLTVL.

This clonotype was counted between two and nine times. The rearrangement uses TRBV6-1 and TRBJ2-2, with TRBD2 matching over 8 bases. J gave up 6 bases and V 3 bases, and 3 bases lay outside the gene matches. This CDR3 comprises 14 residues. Looked up from germline, CDR1 is MNHNS and CDR2 is SASEGT. The CDR3 is CASSDGTRSGELFF. The CDR3 coding sequence is TGTGCCAGCAGTGATGGGACTAGGTCCGGGGAGCTGTTTTTT.

This clonotype was detected only a few times. V gene TRBV11-1 combines with J gene TRBJ2-1; D remains unclear. The CDR3 has 15 residues. The V gene lost 5 bases and the J gene lost 4 bases, with 15 bases spanning the gap. CDR1 and CDR2 from the germline V gene are SGHAT and FQDESV (reference sequence). The CDR3: CASSPRTGSYNEQFF. In DNA form, the CDR3 reads TGTGCCAGCAGCCCGAGGACGGGTTCATACAATGAGCAGTTCTTC.

The rearrangement uses TRBV27 and TRBJ1-3; possibly TRBD1 for D (6 bases). Looked up from germline, CDR1 is MNHEY and CDR2 is SMNVEV (reference sequence). The CDR3 is 15 amino acids. Trimming pared 4 bases from V and 1 base from J, leaving 11 bases between. CDR3 DNA: TGTGCCAGCAGTTCATACACAGGGTCTGGAAACACCATATATTTT. Translation: CASSSYTGSGNTIYF.

This clonotype was counted a few times. This chain connects TRBV5-1 to TRBJ1-1; perhaps TRBD1 as D (6 bases). The CDR3 length is 14 residues. V dropped 5 bases and J dropped 1 base, with 12 bases sitting between them. Germline V gives CDR1 SGHRS, CDR2 YFSETQ. CDR3 bases: TGCGCCAGCAGTTCCCAGGGGAGGAACACTGAAGCTTTCTTT. This sequence encodes CASSSQGRNTEAFF.

A few counts support this clonotype. The chain joins TRBV25-1 to TRBJ2-7; D possibly uses TRBD1 or TRBD2 (5 bases each). Germline V gives CDR1 MGHDK, CDR2 SYGVNS. The CDR3 is 14 amino acids. Trimming shortened V by 4 bases and J by 6 bases, and 16 bases separated the two germline ends. DNA of the CDR3: TGTGCCAGCAGTGTGACATCCGGGACGTCCGAGCAGTACTTC. Residues: CASSVTSGTSEQYF.

The rearrangement joins TRBV18 to TRBJ2-7; tentatively, D is TRBD1 (6 bases). Germline-derived CDR1 and CDR2 are KGHSH and LQKENI. The V and J ends lost 2 bases and 0 bases respectively, with 14 bases between them. CDR3 size: 16 residues. CDR3 loop: CASSPGSRGISYEQYF. The DNA for the CDR3 is TGTGCCAGCTCACCAGGGTCCAGGGGCATCTCCTACGAGCAGTACTTC.

This clonotype was found a few times. V gene TRBV7-2 combines with J gene TRBJ1-1, with 7 positions matching TRBD1. J gave up 2 bases and V 3 bases, and 3 bases lay outside the gene matches. Germline loops: CDR1 SGHTA, CDR2 FQGNSA. The CDR3 is 14 residues long. The CDR3 sequence is CASSFRQGNTEAFF. DNA for the CDR3: TGTGCCAGCAGCTTCCGACAGGGAAACACTGAAGCTTTCTTT.

The chain links TRBV5-1 to TRBJ1-1; no firm D call. V lost 4 bases and J 10 bases, leaving 20 bases between the germline ends. This CDR3 comprises 14 residues. Germline loops: CDR1 SGHRS, CDR2 YFSETQ. CDR3 sequence reads: CASSDLSDLPVAFF. CDR3 coding DNA: TGCGCCAGCAGCGACCTTTCGGACCTCCCTGTAGCTTTCTTT.

This clonotype has only a few counts. The chain has TRBV7-9 and TRBJ1-6; D not resolved. Germline CDR1 and CDR2: SEHNR and FQNEAQ (reference sequence). With 8 bases removed from V and 7 bases from J, the gap between germline ends came to 12 bases. The CDR3 contains 13 residues. CDR3 sequence (DNA): TGTGCCAGCGCGCGGGGTTGGAATTCACCCCTCCACTTT. Residues: CASARGWNSPLHF.

This clonotype was detected ten times or more. The genes are TRBV12-3 or TRBV12-4 and TRBJ2-7, with 14 bases identical to TRBD2. The CDR3 spans 16 residues. V lost 5 bases to trimming and J lost 5 bases; unmatched junction nucleotides: 8. In DNA form, the CDR3 reads TGTGCCAGCAGTCAACCGGGGACTAGCGGGAGTCACGAGCAGTACTTC. Protein: CASSQPGTSGSHEQYF.

This clonotype was recorded a few times. The gene calls are TRBV6-6 and TRBJ2-7; perhaps TRBD1 as D (6 bases). Per germline, CDR1 MNHNY and CDR2 SVGAGI (reference sequence). CDR3 size: 16 residues. V shed 0 bases and J shed 3 bases, with 15 bases lying between them. The CDR3 protein is CASSYSIRTVGYEQYF. The CDR3 DNA is TGTGCCAGCAGTTACTCGATTAGGACAGTCGGCTACGAGCAGTACTTC.